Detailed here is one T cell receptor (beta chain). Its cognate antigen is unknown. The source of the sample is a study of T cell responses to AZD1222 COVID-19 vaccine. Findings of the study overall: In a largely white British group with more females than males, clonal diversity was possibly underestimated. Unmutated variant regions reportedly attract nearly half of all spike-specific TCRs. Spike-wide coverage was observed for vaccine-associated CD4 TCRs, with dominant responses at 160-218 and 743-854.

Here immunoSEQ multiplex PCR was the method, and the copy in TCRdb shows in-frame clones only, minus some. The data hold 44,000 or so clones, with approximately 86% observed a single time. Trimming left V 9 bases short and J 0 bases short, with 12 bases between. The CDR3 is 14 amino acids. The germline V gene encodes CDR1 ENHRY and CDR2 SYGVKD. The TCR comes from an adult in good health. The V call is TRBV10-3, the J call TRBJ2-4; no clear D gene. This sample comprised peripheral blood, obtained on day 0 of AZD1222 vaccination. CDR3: CAINVGLAKNIQYF. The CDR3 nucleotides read TGTGCCATAAATGTGGGCTTAGCCAAAAACATTCAGTACTTC.